The 16 T cell receptor beta chains reported below all come from one sample, sequenced in a study of shared clonotypes between healthy human individuals. Libraries were prepared by immunoSEQ multiplex PCR; TCRdb keeps only in-frame clonotypes and omits some of them. The sample has over a million clones; around 76% are singletons. Sequencing used memory CD4+ T cells sorted from blood. Subset described: CD45RA-negative fraction. The receptors stem from a young man in good health.

The chain uses TRBV6-4 and TRBJ2-7; tentative D call: TRBD2 (6 bases). Trimming cost V 0 bases and J 7 bases, with 10 bases left between them. Per germline, CDR1 MRHNA and CDR2 SNTAGT. The CDR3 length is 13 residues. For the CDR3, the DNA is TGTGCCAGCAGTGACTCGGGTGCGGGAGAGCAGTACTTC. Encoded protein: CASSDSGAGEQYF.

The chain joins TRBV6-5 to TRBJ2-7; the D gene is possibly TRBD2 (5 bases). CDR3 length: 14 residues. CDR1 is MNHEY, CDR2 SVGAGI, per germline. Trimming took off 5 bases at V and 7 bases at J, with 18 bases between the two ends. CDR3 DNA: TGTGCCAGCAGTGAGACCGGGCTCCGAGGGGAGCAGTACTTC. Its protein product is CASSETGLRGEQYF.

The chain links TRBV9 to TRBJ1-3; no clear D. Trimming stripped 2 bases from V and 0 bases from J, with 15 bases between. CDR3 length equals 17 residues. Germline V lookup: CDR1 SGDLS, CDR2 YYNGEE. The CDR3 DNA follows: TGTGCCAGCAGCGTCACGGAAGGTGGCAGCTCTGGAAACACCATATATTTT. Encoded protein: CASSVTEGGSSGNTIYF.

The chain has TRBV6-5 and TRBJ1-1; unclear D gene. The germline gives CDR1 MNHEY, CDR2 SVGAGI. There are 14 residues in the CDR3. Trimming stripped 8 bases from V and 2 bases from J, with 15 bases between. CDR3 amino acids: CASVEREGNTEAFF. DNA of the CDR3: TGTGCCAGCGTCGAGAGGGAGGGAAACACTGAAGCTTTCTTT.

This clone showed up just a few times. The rearrangement joins TRBV19 to TRBJ1-2; D may be TRBD1 (5 bases). Germline V gene lookup returns CDR1 LNHDA and CDR2 SQIVND (reference sequence). CDR3 length: 13 residues. V was shortened by 7 bases and J by 4 bases, with 13 bases between the two germline ends. The CDR3 reads CASTSTRGYGYTF. In DNA, the CDR3 is TGTGCCAGTACGTCCACAAGGGGCTATGGCTACACCTTC.

V is TRBV11-2 and J is TRBJ1-2, with a possible D match to TRBD1 (6 bases). The CDR3 contains 14 residues. The V gene's germline CDR1 is SGHAT and CDR2 FQNNGV. Trimming stripped 3 bases from V and 8 bases from J, with 16 bases between. This CDR3 is CASSFVGGKAGYTF. CDR3 sequence (DNA): TGTGCCAGCAGCTTCGTAGGGGGAAAGGCCGGCTACACCTTC.

Details on this clone: Other DNA sequences in the same sample also yield this CDR3. CDR3 in amino acids: CASSPRTDTQYF. The DNA for the CDR3 is TGTGCCAGCAGCCCCCGCACAGATACGCAGTATTTT. This rearrangement joins TRBV7-2 to TRBJ2-3; D is ambiguous. The CDR3 spans 12 residues. V lost 5 bases and J lost 1, with 4 bases in between. Germline V gives CDR1 SGHTA, CDR2 FQGNSA. Filled out from reference TRBV7-2 and TRBJ2-3, the complete variable domain reads GAGVSQSPSNKVTEKGKDVELRCDPISGHTALYWYRQSLGQGLEFLIYFQGNSAPDKSGLPSDRFSAERTGGSVSTLTIQRTQQEDSAVYLCASSPRTDTQYFGPGTRLTVL.

V is TRBV7-9 and J is TRBJ2-7; D is ambiguous. The CDR3 extends over 14 amino acids. CDR1 is SEHNR and CDR2 is FQNEAQ in the germline V gene (reference sequence). Trimming removed 5 bases at V and 0 bases at J, with 11 bases between. The CDR3, as DNA: TGTGCCAGCAGCGACGGACCCGTCTCCTACGAGCAGTACTTC. Translation: CASSDGPVSYEQYF.

This clone was counted only a few times. The J gene is TRBJ1-4, the V gene TRBV5-1, with 7 bases aligning to TRBD1. The CDR3 loop spans 14 amino acids. Germline trimming cut 4 bases from V and 8 bases from J; bases unmatched to any gene: 8. In germline, CDR1 is SGHRS, CDR2 YFSETQ. For the CDR3, the DNA is TGCGCCAGCAGCGCCGGGACAGTCGGCGAAAAACTGTTTTTT. This codes for CASSAGTVGEKLFF.

This clone has a single count. The rearrangement uses TRBV7-9 and TRBJ2-6; TRBD2 matches 8 bases. In germline, CDR1 is SEHNR, CDR2 FQNEAQ (reference sequence). The CDR3 extends over 19 amino acids. V shed 1 base, J shed 0 bases, and the junction held 8 bases outside the gene matches. The CDR3 is CASSLVATSVPSGANVLTF. CDR3 bases: TGTGCCAGCAGCTTAGTGGCGACTAGCGTTCCCTCTGGGGCCAACGTCCTGACTTTC. The full variable domain, its missing parts supplied by reference TRBV7-9 and TRBJ2-6, is DTGVSQNPRHKITKRGQNVTFRCDPISEHNRLYWYRQTLGQGPEFLTYFQNEAQLEKSRLLSDRFSAERPKGSFSTLEIQRTEQGDSAMYLCASSLVATSVPSGANVLTFGAGSRLTVL.

The V and J genes are TRBV7-6 and TRBJ2-1; 9 nucleotides agree with TRBD1. The CDR3 totals 15 residues. Germline values: CDR1 SGHVS, CDR2 FNYEAQ. The ends lost 5 bases at V and 6 bases at J; junction bases unmatched: 8. The CDR3 DNA is TGTGCCAGCAGCATGAACAGGGGGCCGGGCAATGAGCAGTTCTTC. Translation: CASSMNRGPGNEQFF.

The chain joins TRBV28 to TRBJ1-1; TRBD1 matches 8 bases. CDR1 and CDR2 (germline): MDHEN, SYDVKM. This CDR3 has 13 amino acids. Trimming removed 3 bases from V and 9 bases from J; junction bases left unmatched: 6. The CDR3 bases are TGTGCCAGCAGTTTGCAGGGGGCAGGAAAAGCTTTCTTT. It yields the protein CASSLQGAGKAFF.

V and J are TRBV6-5 and TRBJ2-7, with D possibly TRBD2 on 6 matching bases. The germline V gene has CDR1 MNHEY and CDR2 SVGAGI. The V gene lost 7 bases and the J gene lost 0 bases, with 13 bases spanning the gap. The CDR3 runs to 14 residues. In nucleotides, the CDR3 is TGTGCCAGCACCCGTGGAGCGGGCTCCTACGAGCAGTACTTC. This translates into CASTRGAGSYEQYF.

The rearrangement links TRBV19 to TRBJ1-5, with 7 bases aligning to TRBD1. The trim removed 3 bases at V and 5 bases at J, leaving 4 bases unmatched. CDR3 length: 14 amino acids. Germline-derived CDR1 and CDR2 are LNHDA and SQIVND (reference sequence). CDR3 DNA sequence: TGTGCCAGTAGTATTCTTAGGGGGCATCAGCCCCAGCATTTT. Translating it yields CASSILRGHQPQHF. Filled out from reference TRBV19 and TRBJ1-5, the complete variable domain reads DGGITQSPKYLFRKEGQNVTLSCEQNLNHDAMYWYRQDPGQGLRLIYYSQIVNDFQKGDIAEGYSVSREKKESFPLTVTSAQKNPTAFYLCASSILRGHQPQHFGDGTRLSIL.

V usage is TRBV10-3 and J usage is TRBJ1-1; D is perhaps TRBD1 (6 bases). V was clipped by 7 bases and J by 1 base, with 13 bases between them. The V gene's germline CDR1 is ENHRY and CDR2 SYGVKD. CDR3 length equals 14 residues. The CDR3, as DNA: TGTGCCATCACCGAAATACAGGGGAACACTGAAGCTTTCTTT. Translation: CAITEIQGNTEAFF.

This chain connects TRBV29-1 to TRBJ1-1; D unclear. This CDR3 contains 10 residues. With 7 bases removed from V and 5 bases from J, the gap between germline ends came to 8 bases. The germline CDR1 and CDR2 sequences are SQVTM and ANQGSEA. The CDR3 sequence is CSGSGTEAFF. CDR3 nucleotides: TGCAGCGGGTCGGGGACTGAAGCTTTCTTT.